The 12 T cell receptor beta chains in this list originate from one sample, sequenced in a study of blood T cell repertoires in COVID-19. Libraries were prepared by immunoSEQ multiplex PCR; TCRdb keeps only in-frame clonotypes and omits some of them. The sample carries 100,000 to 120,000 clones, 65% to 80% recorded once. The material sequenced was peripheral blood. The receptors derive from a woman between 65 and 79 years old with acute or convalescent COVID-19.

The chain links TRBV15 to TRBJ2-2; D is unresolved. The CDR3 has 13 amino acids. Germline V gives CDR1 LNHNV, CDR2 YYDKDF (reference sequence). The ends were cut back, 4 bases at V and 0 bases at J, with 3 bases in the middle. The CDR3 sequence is CATSTANTGELFF. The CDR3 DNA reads TGTGCCACCAGCACTGCGAACACCGGGGAGCTGTTTTTT.

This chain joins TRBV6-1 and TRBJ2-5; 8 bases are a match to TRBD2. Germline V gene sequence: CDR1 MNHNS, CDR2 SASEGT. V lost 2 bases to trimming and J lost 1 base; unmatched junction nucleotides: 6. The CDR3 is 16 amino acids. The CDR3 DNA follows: TGTGCCAGCAGTGAACAAGCGGGGGCCGTCCAAGAGACCCAGTACTTC. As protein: CASSEQAGAVQETQYF.

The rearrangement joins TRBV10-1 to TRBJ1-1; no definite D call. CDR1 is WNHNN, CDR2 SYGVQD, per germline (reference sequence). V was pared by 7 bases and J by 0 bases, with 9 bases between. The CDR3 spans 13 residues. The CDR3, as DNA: TGCGCCAGCACCGGTCCTCTGAACACTGAAGCTTTCTTT. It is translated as CASTGPLNTEAFF.

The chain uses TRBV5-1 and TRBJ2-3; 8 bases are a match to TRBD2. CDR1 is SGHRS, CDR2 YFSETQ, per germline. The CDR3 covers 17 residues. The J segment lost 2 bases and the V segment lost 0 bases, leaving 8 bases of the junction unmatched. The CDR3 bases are TGCGCCAGCAGCTTGGATGGTACTAGCGGATCCACAGATACGCAGTATTTT. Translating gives CASSLDGTSGSTDTQYF.

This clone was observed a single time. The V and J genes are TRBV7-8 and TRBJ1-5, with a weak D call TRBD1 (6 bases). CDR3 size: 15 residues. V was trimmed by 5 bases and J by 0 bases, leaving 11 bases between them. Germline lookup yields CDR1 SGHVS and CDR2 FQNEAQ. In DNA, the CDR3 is TGTGCCAGCAGCCTTACAGGGAGTAGCAATCAGCCCCAGCATTTT. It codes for CASSLTGSSNQPQHF.

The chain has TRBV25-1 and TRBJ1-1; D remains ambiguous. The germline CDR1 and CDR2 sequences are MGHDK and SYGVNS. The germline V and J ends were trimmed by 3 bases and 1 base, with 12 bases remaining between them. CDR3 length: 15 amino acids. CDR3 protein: CASSEGYRPNTEAFF. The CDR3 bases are TGTGCCAGCAGTGAGGGTTACAGACCGAACACTGAAGCTTTCTTT.

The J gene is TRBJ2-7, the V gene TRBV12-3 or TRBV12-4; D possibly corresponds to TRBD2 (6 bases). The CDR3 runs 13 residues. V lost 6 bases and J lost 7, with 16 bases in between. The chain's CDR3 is CASSPPLAGEQYF. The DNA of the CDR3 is TGTGCCAGCAGCCCTCCTCTGGCGGGGGAGCAGTACTTC.

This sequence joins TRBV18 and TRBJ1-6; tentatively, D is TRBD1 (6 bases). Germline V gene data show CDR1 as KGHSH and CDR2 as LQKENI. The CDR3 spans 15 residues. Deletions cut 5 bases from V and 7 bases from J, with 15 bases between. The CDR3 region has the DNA TGTGCCAGCTCAGCCAACAGGGTAGACAATTCACCCCTCCACTTT. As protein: CASSANRVDNSPLHF. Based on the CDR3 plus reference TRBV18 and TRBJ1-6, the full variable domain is NAGVMQNPRHLVRRRGQEARLRCSPMKGHSHVYWYRQLPEEGLKFMVYLQKENIIDESGMPKERFSAEFPKEGPSILRIQQVVRGDSAAYFCASSANRVDNSPLHFGNGTRLTVT.

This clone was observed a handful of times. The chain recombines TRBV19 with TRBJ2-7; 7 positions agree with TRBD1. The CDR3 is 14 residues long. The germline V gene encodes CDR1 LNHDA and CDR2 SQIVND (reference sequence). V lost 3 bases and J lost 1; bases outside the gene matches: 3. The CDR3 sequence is CASSMTGFSYEQYF. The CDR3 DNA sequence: TGTGCCAGTAGTATGACAGGGTTTTCCTACGAGCAGTACTTC.

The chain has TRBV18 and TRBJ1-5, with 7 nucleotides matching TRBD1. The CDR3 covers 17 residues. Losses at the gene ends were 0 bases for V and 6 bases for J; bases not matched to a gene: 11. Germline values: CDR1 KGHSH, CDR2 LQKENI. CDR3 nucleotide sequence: TGTGCCAGCTCACCACCTTCAGAGACAGGGCGATTTCAGCCCCAGCATTTT. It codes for CASSPPSETGRFQPQHF. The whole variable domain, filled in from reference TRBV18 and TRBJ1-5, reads NAGVMQNPRHLVRRRGQEARLRCSPMKGHSHVYWYRQLPEEGLKFMVYLQKENIIDESGMPKERFSAEFPKEGPSILRIQQVVRGDSAAYFCASSPPSETGRFQPQHFGDGTRLSIL.

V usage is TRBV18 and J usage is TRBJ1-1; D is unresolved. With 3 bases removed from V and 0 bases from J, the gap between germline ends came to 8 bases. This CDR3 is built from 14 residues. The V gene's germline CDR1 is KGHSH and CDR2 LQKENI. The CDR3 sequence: CASSPQKLNTEAFF. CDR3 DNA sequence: TGTGCCAGCTCACCCCAGAAGTTGAACACTGAAGCTTTCTTT.

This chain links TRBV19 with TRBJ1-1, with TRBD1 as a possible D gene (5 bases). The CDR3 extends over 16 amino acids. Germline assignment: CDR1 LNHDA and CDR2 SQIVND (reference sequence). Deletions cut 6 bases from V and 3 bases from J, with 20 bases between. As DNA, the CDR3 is TGTGCCAGTAGCCCCCCCGGTAGCAGGGCCTACACTGAAGCTTTCTTT. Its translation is CASSPPGSRAYTEAFF.